The rows below give T cell receptor beta chains drawn from one sample of a study of immune evolution from preneoplasia to lung adenocarcinoma. The repertoire was sequenced with immunoSEQ multiplex PCR; TCRdb's copy has only in-frame clones and lacks some. The repertoire holds about 4,000 clones, with under 80% as singletons. Sequencing input: FFPE minimally invasive lung adenocarcinoma tissue. These receptors were collected from a person between 65 and 79 years old with lung adenocarcinoma. CDR3s include the opening cysteine and the closing phenylalanine or tryptophan. A D gene is named only where the DNA matches it firmly. Where a row states a size, it is once, few, many or the class of an expanded clone; other rows omit it.

V gene: TRBV14; clone size: -; J gene: TRBJ2-1; CDR3 length: 15; D gene: -; CDR3 protein: CASSSSGVAYNEQFF; CDR3 DNA: TGTGCCAGCAGTTCCTCGGGAGTCGCCTACAATGAGCAGTTCTTC
V gene: TRBV6-4; clone size: few; J gene: TRBJ1-1; CDR3 length: 17; D gene: -; CDR3 protein: CASSDSKVSRGDTEAFF; CDR3 DNA: TGTGCCAGCAGTGACTCGAAGGTTAGTAGAGGGGACACTGAAGCTTTCTTT
V gene: TRBV27; clone size: once; J gene: TRBJ2-7; CDR3 length: 15; D gene: TRBD1; CDR3 protein: CASSLTTGGEYEQYF; CDR3 DNA: TGTGCCAGCAGTTTAACGACAGGGGGCGAATACGAGCAGTACTTC
V gene: TRBV28; clone size: -; J gene: TRBJ2-7; CDR3 length: 15; D gene: -; CDR3 protein: CASSSPGTYSYEQYF; CDR3 DNA: TGTGCCAGCAGTTCCCCCGGGACGTACTCCTACGAGCAGTACTTC
V gene: TRBV2; clone size: -; J gene: TRBJ1-5; CDR3 length: 14; D gene: -; CDR3 protein: CASSGEGPGQPQHF; CDR3 DNA: TGTGCCAGCAGTGGTGAGGGGCCCGGTCAGCCCCAGCATTTT
V gene: TRBV7-2; clone size: -; J gene: TRBJ2-2; CDR3 length: 14; D gene: -; CDR3 protein: CASSLNPYTGELFF; CDR3 DNA: TGTGCCAGCAGCTTAAACCCCTACACCGGGGAGCTGTTTTTT
V gene: TRBV4-1; clone size: -; J gene: TRBJ2-1; CDR3 length: 17; D gene: -; CDR3 protein: CASSPGLLATSYNEQFF; CDR3 DNA: TGCGCCAGCAGCCCCGGTCTTCTGGCTACCTCCTACAATGAGCAGTTCTTC
V gene: TRBV18; clone size: -; J gene: TRBJ2-7; CDR3 length: 13; D gene: -; CDR3 protein: CASSETPGYEQYF; CDR3 DNA: TGTGCCAGCTCAGAAACTCCAGGGTACGAGCAGTACTTC
V gene: TRBV2; clone size: once; J gene: TRBJ2-2; CDR3 length: 15; D gene: -; CDR3 protein: CASRLSGANTGELFF; CDR3 DNA: TGTGCCAGCAGGCTTTCGGGGGCGAACACCGGGGAGCTGTTTTTT
V gene: TRBV15; clone size: -; J gene: TRBJ2-3; CDR3 length: 16; D gene: -; CDR3 protein: CATSSPPTARADTQYF; CDR3 DNA: TGTGCCACCAGCAGCCCCCCGACAGCTCGGGCAGATACGCAGTATTTT
V gene: TRBV16; clone size: -; J gene: TRBJ2-2; CDR3 length: 13; D gene: -; CDR3 protein: CASSLSSTGELFF; CDR3 DNA: TGTGCTAGCAGCCTCTCGAGTACCGGGGAGCTGTTTTTT
V gene: TRBV5-6; clone size: -; J gene: TRBJ1-2; CDR3 length: 17; D gene: TRBD1; CDR3 protein: CASSPIADRGLFYGYTF; CDR3 DNA: TGTGCCAGCAGCCCCATCGCGGACAGGGGGCTGTTTTATGGCTACACCTTC
V gene: TRBV28; clone size: -; J gene: TRBJ1-1; CDR3 length: 12; D gene: -; CDR3 protein: CASSFELLGAFF; CDR3 DNA: TGTGCCAGCAGTTTCGAATTACTGGGGGCTTTCTTT
V gene: TRBV19; clone size: -; J gene: TRBJ2-5; CDR3 length: 14; D gene: -; CDR3 protein: CASSSRGFQETQYF; CDR3 DNA: TGTGCCAGTAGTTCTCGGGGGTTTCAAGAGACCCAGTACTTC
V gene: TRBV9; clone size: -; J gene: TRBJ2-3; CDR3 length: 15; D gene: TRBD2; CDR3 protein: CASSVGLAGPDTQYF; CDR3 DNA: TGTGCCAGCAGCGTAGGGCTAGCGGGCCCAGATACGCAGTATTTT